This TCR beta chain was identified during a study of technical replicates of blood from several donors. The method was immunoSEQ multiplex PCR; TCRdb's version includes in-frame clones alone and lacks a portion of them. The top ten clones hold approximately 0.38% of a sample with over 85,000 clones, approximately 96% of them seen once. Trimming took off 2 bases at V and 7 bases at J, with 6 bases between the two ends. The CDR3 runs to 12 residues. CDR1 and CDR2 (germline): SGHRS, YFSETQ. This chain connects TRBV5-1 to TRBJ2-2; possible D gene TRBD2, 5 bases. This sequence originates from a human donor in good health. Sequences were obtained from T cells isolated from PBMCs. This CDR3 reads CASSLGSGELFF. CDR3 in DNA: TGCGCCAGCAGCTTAGGGAGCGGGGAGCTGTTTTTT.